The 18 T cell receptor beta chains in this list originate from one sample, sequenced in a study of CD8 T cells in ankylosing spondylitis. TCRdb ran MiXCR on the 5' RACE reads and lists one entry per CDR3 protein. In the table there are nearly 350,000 distinct CDR3 sequences, over 12% of which are singletons. The sample comprised blood, either unsorted or a sorted T cell fraction (not recorded which). These receptors were taken from a male donor with ankylosing spondylitis or in good health (not recorded which).

This clonotype was seen a handful of times. The chain employs TRBV6-5 and TRBJ1-1; D unresolved. Looked up from germline, CDR1 is MNHEY and CDR2 is SVGAGI. V lost 0 bases to trimming and J lost 1 base, with 6 bases between them. The CDR3 is 14 residues long. CDR3 sequence (DNA): TGTGCCAGCAGTTACTCGAGAGAGAACACTGAAGCTTTCTTT. Its translation: CASSYSRENTEAFF.

This clonotype was picked up many times. The chain employs TRBV10-3 and TRBJ2-1, with D maybe TRBD2 (6 bases). The ends were cut back, 11 bases at V and 6 bases at J, with 17 bases in the middle. From germline, CDR1 is ENHRY and CDR2 SYGVKD. CDR3 length: 13 amino acids. CDR3 region: CAANSGLGNEQFF. DNA of the CDR3: TGTGCCGCCAATAGCGGCCTCGGCAATGAGCAGTTCTTC.

The chain couples TRBV20-1 to TRBJ2-4; 7 bases are shared with TRBD2. There are 12 residues in the CDR3. V shed 7 bases, J shed 7 bases, and the junction held 7 bases outside the gene matches. CDR1 and CDR2 from the germline V gene are DFQATT and SNEGSKA (reference sequence). This CDR3 is CSGAGRSNIQYF. DNA of the CDR3: TGCAGTGGAGCGGGGCGGAGTAACATTCAGTACTTC.

This clonotype was detected a few times. The chain employs TRBV12-3 or TRBV12-4 and TRBJ1-1; unclear D gene. V lost 5 bases and J 0 bases, leaving 13 bases between the germline ends. The CDR3 covers 15 residues. CDR3: CASSRGIAVNTEAFF. CDR3 in DNA: TGTGCCAGCAGTCGTGGGATCGCGGTGAACACTGAAGCTTTCTTT.

This clonotype was counted only a few times. This chain joins TRBV29-1 and TRBJ1-1; no clear D. Germline V gene lookup returns CDR1 SQVTM and CDR2 ANQGSEA. This CDR3 is 13 amino acids long. Trimming removed 4 bases at V and 11 bases at J, with 20 bases between. In nucleotides, the CDR3 is TGCAGCGTTGTCCTTAAGATGATCCCCGAGGCTTTCTTT. Amino acids: CSVVLKMIPEAFF.

The rearrangement links TRBV10-3 to TRBJ2-3; 7 positions agree with TRBD2. After removal of 4 bases from V and 9 bases from J, the junction contained 13 bases not matched to a gene. Germline-derived CDR1 and CDR2 are ENHRY and SYGVKD. The CDR3 length is 15 residues. CDR3 bases: TGTGCCATCAGTGTGGGGACGGGAGAGGGAGGGACGCAGTATTTT. It encodes CAISVGTGEGGTQYF.

This clonotype occurred a few times. The chain recombines TRBV5-1 with TRBJ2-1, with D hard to call. With 2 bases removed from V and 5 bases from J, the gap between germline ends came to 11 bases. Looked up from germline, CDR1 is SGHRS and CDR2 is YFSETQ. The CDR3 runs to 14 residues. In DNA form, the CDR3 reads TGCGCCAGCAGCTTTCGGCTTCCGAACAATGAGCAGTTCTTC. The encoded protein is CASSFRLPNNEQFF.

The table lists this clonotype with a few counts. The chain couples TRBV12-3 or TRBV12-4 to TRBJ1-1; 11 bases align to TRBD1. Trimming took 5 bases from V and 10 from J; bases not matched to a gene: 15. This CDR3 is 16 amino acids long. This CDR3 reads CASSPVLRTGGAVAFF. As DNA, the CDR3 is TGTGCCAGCAGTCCCGTTCTTAGGACAGGGGGCGCGGTAGCTTTCTTT.

This clonotype was seen many times. This rearrangement joins TRBV5-1 to TRBJ2-4; TRBD2 matches at 8 bases. Germline V gene lookup returns CDR1 SGHRS and CDR2 YFSETQ. The length of the CDR3 is 14 residues. Losses at the gene ends were 7 bases for V and 6 bases for J; bases not matched to a gene: 9. In DNA, the CDR3 is TGCGCCAGCCAAGCTTCGGGAGGGGGAAACATTCAGTACTTC. This gives the protein CASQASGGGNIQYF.

V and J are TRBV12-3 or TRBV12-4 and TRBJ1-1; D remains ambiguous. This CDR3 is 14 amino acids long. V was trimmed by 4 bases and J by 11 bases, leaving 20 bases between them. Here the CDR3 reads CASSSLRGREVAFF. The CDR3 nucleotides read TGTGCCAGCAGTTCCCTCCGCGGGAGGGAGGTTGCTTTCTTT.

This clonotype was recorded many times. The rearrangement uses TRBV5-1 and TRBJ2-3; 7 nucleotides match TRBD2. V lost 1 base to trimming and J lost 2 bases; unmatched junction nucleotides: 7. Germline V CDR1 and CDR2: SGHRS, YFSETQ. CDR3 length: 16 amino acids. Here the CDR3 DNA reads TGCGCCAGCAGCTTGAGGACGGGAGGCGCCACAGATACGCAGTATTTT. This translates into CASSLRTGGATDTQYF.

This chain uses TRBV20-1 with TRBJ2-1, with TRBD2 matching over 14 bases. From germline, CDR1 is DFQATT and CDR2 SNEGSKA (reference sequence). This CDR3 has 16 residues. J lost 8 bases, V lost 3 bases, and 9 bases had no gene match. As DNA, the CDR3 is TGCAGTGCTAGGAGAAGGACTAGCGGGAGGTTTTATGAGCAGTTCTTC. It translates to CSARRRTSGRFYEQFF.

This clonotype was counted a few times. The V and J genes are TRBV10-3 and TRBJ2-3; TRBD2 might be the D (5 bases). V was cut by 2 bases and J by 4 bases, with 13 bases left in between. Germline CDR1 and CDR2: ENHRY and SYGVKD. The CDR3 has 15 residues. This CDR3 reads CAISEPGLAADTQYF. The CDR3 DNA is TGTGCCATCAGTGAGCCTGGTCTAGCCGCAGATACGCAGTATTTT.

V and J are TRBV7-2 and TRBJ2-2, with 12 bases matching TRBD2. The length of the CDR3 is 17 residues. The junction had 9 bases not matched to a gene; V was cut back by 3 bases and J by 7 bases. The V gene's germline CDR1 is SGHTA and CDR2 FQGNSA. The CDR3 DNA reads TGTGCCAGCAGCTTTACTCGACTAGCGGGAGTTTTCGGGGAGCTGTTTTTT. It specifies CASSFTRLAGVFGELFF. Combining the CDR3 with reference TRBV7-2 and TRBJ2-2 gives the whole variable domain GAGVSQSPSNKVTEKGKDVELRCDPISGHTALYWYRQSLGQGLEFLIYFQGNSAPDKSGLPSDRFSAERTGGSVSTLTIQRTQQEDSAVYLCASSFTRLAGVFGELFFGEGSRLTVL.

This clonotype was seen a handful of times. This chain links TRBV9 with TRBJ2-3; 9 bases are shared with TRBD2. Germline V gene data show CDR1 as SGDLS and CDR2 as YYNGEE. The CDR3 is made up of 18 amino acids. Losses at the gene ends were 4 bases for V and 4 bases for J; bases not matched to a gene: 16. The CDR3 nucleotides are TGTGCCAGCAGCCCAGATCGAGGTCGCGGGAGGGCCTCAGATACGCAGTATTTT. Translated, it gives CASSPDRGRGRASDTQYF. Looking up the rest from reference TRBV9 and TRBJ2-3 gives the full variable domain: DSGVTQTPKHLITATGQRVTLRCSPRSGDLSVYWYQQSLDQGLQFLIQYYNGEERAKGNILERFSAQQFPDLHSELNLSSLELGDSALYFCASSPDRGRGRASDTQYFGPGTRLTVL.

The CDR3 is CASSLGGMKRTVNTGELFF. DNA of the CDR3: TGTGCCAGCAGTTTGGGGGGGATGAAGCGGACAGTTAACACCGGGGAGCTGTTTTTT. The genes are TRBV28 and TRBJ2-2; D possibly corresponds to TRBD2 (7 bases). The CDR3 covers 19 residues. CDR1 is MDHEN, CDR2 SYDVKM, per germline. The V gene lost 3 bases and the J gene lost 2 bases, with 22 bases spanning the gap.

The chain couples TRBV6-5 to TRBJ2-6; 9 bases are a match to TRBD1. The V and J ends lost 1 base and 4 bases, in that order; junction bases with no gene match: 8. There are 18 residues in the CDR3. The germline CDR1 and CDR2 sequences are MNHEY and SVGAGI. DNA for the CDR3: TGTGCCAGCAGTTACTTCGGGACAGGGACGGGAGGGGCCAACGTCCTGACTTTC. This codes for CASSYFGTGTGGANVLTF.

The rearrangement joins TRBV11-1 to TRBJ2-3; 8 positions agree with TRBD1. Losses at the gene ends were 6 bases for V and 4 bases for J; bases not matched to a gene: 9. The CDR3 sequence is 15 residues long. The germline V gene has CDR1 SGHAT and CDR2 FQDESV (reference sequence). CDR3 amino acids: CASSGQGEAADTQYF. The CDR3 region has the DNA TGTGCCAGCAGTGGACAGGGAGAGGCGGCAGATACGCAGTATTTT.